Below are 31 T cell receptor beta chains sequenced from a single sample in a study of T cell repertoires in cytomegalovirus infection (dated by TCRdb to about 2019). The sample's treatment or condition label, in plain terms: in vitro stimulation with specific CMV peptide epitopes to enrich CMV-specific T cells. The listed sequencing device is Illumina HiSeq 1500. The public reads were quality trimmed at Q25 with fastp and then assembled into clones with MiXCR by TCRdb, keeping productive beta chains. Each entry merges the rows of one CDR3 protein and shows their most common DNA and genes. The sample has around 800,000 distinct CDR3 sequences on record, about 30% of them singletons. Together, the top ten hold 9.5% to 15% of the sample. These receptors lack a known antigen. Sequences were derived from cultured CD8+ T cells from PBMCs, sampled from culture after CMV antigen stimulation. The origin of the receptors is a human donor in good health (CMV status not recorded). Some clones in this sample may be carry-over from other donors' samples.

This clonotype was seen only a few times. The chain carries TRBV28 and TRBJ2-3; D may be TRBD1 or TRBD2 (5 bases each). The CDR3 runs to 11 residues. From germline, CDR1 is MDHEN and CDR2 SYDVKM. Trimming left V 5 bases short and J 8 bases short, with 8 bases between. The chain's CDR3 is CASSGTVTQYF. The CDR3 region has the DNA TGTGCCAGCAGTGGGACCGTTACGCAGTATTTT.

The V and J genes are TRBV6-1 and TRBJ2-1, with D maybe TRBD1 (5 bases). The CDR3 is 13 amino acids. V lost 6 bases, J lost 6 bases, and 12 bases lay in between. Per germline, CDR1 MNHNS and CDR2 SASEGT. This CDR3 is CASSLTVINEQFF. The CDR3 nucleotides read TGTGCCAGCAGCTTGACAGTTATCAATGAGCAGTTCTTC.

This clonotype was recorded many times. The V call is TRBV7-8, the J call TRBJ1-5; a possible D gene is TRBD1 (5 bases). Trimming cost V 5 bases and J 4 bases, with 12 bases left between them. The germline V gene has CDR1 SGHVS and CDR2 FQNEAQ. The CDR3 has 14 residues. CDR3 in amino acids: CASSLPGRNQPQHF. CDR3 in DNA: TGTGCCAGCAGCCTCCCGGGGCGTAATCAGCCCCAGCATTTT.

V usage is TRBV20-1 and J usage is TRBJ1-6; 8 bases are shared with TRBD1. CDR3 length: 12 residues. The V segment lost 7 bases and the J segment 7 bases; nucleotides outside the gene matches: 3. CDR1 DFQATT and CDR2 SNEGSKA come from the germline V gene (reference sequence). In nucleotides, the CDR3 is TGCAGTGGGAGACAGGGGAATTCACCCCTCCACTTT. Its translation is CSGRQGNSPLHF.

This clonotype was seen a few times. The chain recombines TRBV6-1 with TRBJ2-7, with D unclear. The CDR3 sequence is 14 residues long. V lost 3 bases to trimming and J lost 2 bases, with 11 bases between them. The germline V gene encodes CDR1 MNHNS and CDR2 SASEGT. As DNA, the CDR3 is TGTGCCAGCAGTGATCCTGGCAGCGCCTACGAGCAGTACGTC. Protein product: CASSDPGSAYEQYV.

The chain joins TRBV19 to TRBJ1-1, with D unresolved. V dropped 0 bases and J dropped 1 base, with 15 bases sitting between them. The CDR3 consists of 17 residues. Germline V lookup: CDR1 LNHDA, CDR2 SQIVND (reference sequence). In nucleotides, the CDR3 is TGTGCCAGTAGTATAGATCCCCTCGCAGGTGCGAACACTGAAGCTTTCTTT. This encodes CASSIDPLAGANTEAFF. Based on the CDR3 plus reference TRBV19 and TRBJ1-1, the full variable domain is DGGITQSPKYLFRKEGQNVTLSCEQNLNHDAMYWYRQDPGQGLRLIYYSQIVNDFQKGDIAEGYSVSREKKESFPLTVTSAQKNPTAFYLCASSIDPLAGANTEAFFGQGTRLTVV.

This clonotype was seen a few times. The J gene is TRBJ2-1, the V gene TRBV10-3; unclear D gene. The germline V gene encodes CDR1 ENHRY and CDR2 SYGVKD. The CDR3 has 12 residues. Trimming removed 0 bases from V and 11 bases from J, with 8 bases in between. CDR3 residues: CAISESGNKQFF. CDR3 DNA: TGTGCCATCAGTGAGTCAGGAAATAAGCAGTTCTTC.

The sample holds one count of this clonotype. This chain links TRBV27 with TRBJ2-1; 7 bases fit TRBD1. Germline CDR1 and CDR2: MNHEY and SMNVEV (reference sequence). CDR3 length: 14 amino acids. The V and J ends lost 3 bases and 4 bases, in that order; junction bases with no gene match: 3. The CDR3 DNA follows: TGTGCCAGCAGTTTTGGGACAGAATACAATGAGCAGTTCTTC. It codes for CASSFGTEYNEQFF.

The chain links TRBV14 to TRBJ2-4; maybe TRBD1 (5 bases). The CDR3 totals 16 residues. Germline V CDR1 and CDR2: SGHDN, FVKESK. V dropped 1 base and J dropped 0 bases, with 10 bases sitting between them. Here the CDR3 DNA reads TGTGCCAGCAGCCAAGTATCAGGGCTAGCCAAAAACATTCAGTACTTC. Translated: CASSQVSGLAKNIQYF. Drawing the rest from reference TRBV14 and TRBJ2-4, the complete variable domain is EAGVTQFPSHSVIEKGQTVTLRCDPISGHDNLYWYRRVMGKEIKFLLHFVKESKQDESGMPNNRFLAERTGGTYSTLKVQPAELEDSGVYFCASSQVSGLAKNIQYFGAGTRLSVL.

In this sample, this clonotype turned up a few times. The chain joins TRBV11-1 to TRBJ2-1, with 14 nucleotides matching TRBD2. The CDR3 runs to 19 residues. The V gene end was trimmed by 3 bases and the J gene end by 0 bases; junction bases not matched to a gene: 7. Germline V gene data show CDR1 as SGHAT and CDR2 as FQDESV (reference sequence). In DNA, the CDR3 is TGTGCCAGCAGCTTTCCCCGGACTAGCGGGGGGTCCTCCTACAATGAGCAGTTCTTC. Its protein is CASSFPRTSGGSSYNEQFF.

The chain combines TRBV4-1 with TRBJ2-2; D perhaps matches TRBD2 (7 bases). Germline assignment: CDR1 MGHRA and CDR2 YSYEKL. This CDR3 has 17 residues. The V gene lost 4 bases and the J gene lost 4 bases, with 19 bases spanning the gap. The CDR3: CASSRGVKGGGTGELFF. The DNA of the CDR3 is TGCGCCAGCAGCCGGGGGGTCAAAGGGGGGGGCACCGGGGAGCTGTTTTTT.

The rearrangement uses TRBV7-6 and TRBJ1-2; D ambiguous. This CDR3 contains 15 residues. V lost 1 base and J 4 bases, leaving 13 bases between the germline ends. In germline, CDR1 is SGHVS, CDR2 FNYEAQ. The CDR3 sequence: CASSLGMEDFYGYTF. The CDR3 bases are TGTGCCAGCAGCTTAGGGATGGAGGATTTCTATGGCTACACCTTC.

The sample holds a few counts of this clonotype. This chain joins TRBV6-5 and TRBJ2-7, with unresolved D. V was clipped by 0 bases and J by 2 bases, with 8 bases between them. The CDR3 loop spans 14 amino acids. The germline V gene encodes CDR1 MNHEY and CDR2 SVGAGI. This chain's CDR3 is CASSYSTSAYEQYF. CDR3 nucleotides: TGTGCCAGCAGTTACTCGACGTCAGCCTACGAGCAGTACTTC.

The table lists this clonotype with a few counts. V usage is TRBV20-1 and J usage is TRBJ2-5, with 10 bases lining up with TRBD2. The V and J ends lost 7 bases and 3 bases, in that order; junction bases with no gene match: 8. CDR3 length: 14 amino acids. Looked up from germline, CDR1 is DFQATT and CDR2 is SNEGSKA (reference sequence). Here the CDR3 DNA reads TGCAGTGGTGGTAGCGGGGGGTGGGAAGAGACCCAGTACTTC. It specifies CSGGSGGWEETQYF.

The chain uses TRBV6-1 and TRBJ1-6; D remains unclear. V dropped 3 bases and J dropped 3 bases, with 0 bases sitting between them. The V gene's germline CDR1 is MNHNS and CDR2 SASEGT. This CDR3 comprises 12 residues. CDR3 sequence (DNA): TGTGCCAGCAGTGACTATAATTCACCCCTCCACTTT. As protein: CASSDYNSPLHF.

This clonotype came up a few times. A read error may account for a junction end that differs from germline. The chain carries TRBV7-7 and TRBJ2-2; perhaps D is TRBD1 or TRBD2 (6 bases each). CDR1 and CDR2 (germline): SSHAT, FNYEAQ (reference sequence). The CDR3 contains 13 residues. Here the CDR3 DNA reads TGTGCTAGCAGCTCGGGGGCCGGCGGGGAGCTGTTTTTT. Translated: CASSSGAGGELFF. Filled out from reference TRBV7-7 and TRBJ2-2, the complete variable domain reads GAGVSQSPRYKVTKRGQDVTLRCDPISSHATLYWYQQALGQGPEFLTYFNYEAQPDKSGLPSDRFSAERPEGSISTLTIQRTEQRDSAMYRCASSSGAGGELFFGEGSRLTVL.

The chain joins TRBV7-2 to TRBJ1-1, with D maybe TRBD1 (6 bases). Germline CDR1 is SGHTA and CDR2 is FQGNSA. V lost 5 bases to trimming and J lost 4 bases, with 14 bases between them. The CDR3 length is 14 residues. CDR3 nucleotide sequence: TGTGCCAGCAGCATGGACAGCAGAGGCACTGAAGCTTTCTTT. This gives the protein CASSMDSRGTEAFF.

The CDR3 loop is CSAREGTPQHF. CDR3 bases: TGCAGTGCTAGAGAGGGGACACCCCAGCATTTT. The rearrangement uses TRBV20-1 and TRBJ1-5, with D possibly matching TRBD1 (6 bases). Germline CDR1 and CDR2: DFQATT and SNEGSKA (reference sequence). The length of the CDR3 is 11 residues. V was cut by 0 bases and J by 10 bases, with 7 bases left in between.

This clonotype was seen more than once but under ten times. The rearrangement uses TRBV7-8 and TRBJ1-2; D is possibly TRBD1 (5 bases). Germline CDR1 reads SGHVS; CDR2 reads FQNEAQ. This CDR3 is built from 15 residues. Between the trimmed V and J ends, which lost 8 bases and 3 bases, there was a span of 19 bases. CDR3 region: CASLGTIRGHYGYTF. The CDR3 coding sequence is TGTGCCAGCCTGGGGACCATCCGAGGGCACTATGGCTACACCTTC.

The chain joins TRBV29-1 to TRBJ1-1; D is perhaps TRBD1 (6 bases). The CDR3 is 14 residues long. With 3 bases removed from V and 4 bases from J, the gap between germline ends came to 15 bases. Per the germline V gene, CDR1 is SQVTM and CDR2 is ANQGSEA. Here the CDR3 reads CSVDTGWGFTEAFF. The CDR3 region has the DNA TGCAGCGTTGATACAGGGTGGGGATTCACTGAAGCTTTCTTT.

This clonotype was detected a few times. This chain uses TRBV11-2 with TRBJ2-7, with D hard to call. Per the germline V gene, CDR1 is SGHAT and CDR2 is FQNNGV. This CDR3 contains 13 residues. V lost 3 bases and J lost 2, with 8 bases in between. CDR3 DNA sequence: TGTGCCAGCAGCTTTGGCAGACCCTACGAGCAGTACTTC. Protein sequence: CASSFGRPYEQYF.

This clonotype was seen more than once but under ten times. The V and J genes are TRBV5-6 and TRBJ1-2, with 8 bases identical to TRBD1. Germline lookup yields CDR1 SGHDT and CDR2 YYEEEE. The J segment lost 0 bases and the V segment lost 4 bases, leaving 11 bases of the junction unmatched. This CDR3 spans 17 amino acids. The CDR3 loop is CASSLRQGMRPNYGYTF. The CDR3 DNA sequence: TGTGCCAGCAGCCTACGACAGGGGATGAGGCCTAACTATGGCTACACCTTC.

The chain has TRBV6-6 and TRBJ2-1; a weak D match, TRBD1 (6 bases). The CDR3 has 14 residues. V dropped 7 bases and J dropped 4 bases, with 14 bases sitting between them. Germline lookup yields CDR1 MNHNY and CDR2 SVGAGI (reference sequence). Here the CDR3 reads CASTLDRSYNEQFF. CDR3 in DNA: TGTGCCAGCACTCTCGACAGGTCTTACAATGAGCAGTTCTTC.

This clonotype came up many times. The rearrangement uses TRBV7-6 and TRBJ1-1; possible D gene TRBD1, 5 bases. This CDR3 comprises 14 residues. The V and J ends lost 3 bases and 5 bases respectively, with 13 bases between them. Germline CDR1 SGHVS, CDR2 FNYEAQ. The CDR3 DNA is TGTGCCAGCAGCTTGCAAGAAGGGGTGACTGAAGCTTTCTTT. Protein sequence: CASSLQEGVTEAFF.

This clonotype appeared many times. The chain has TRBV7-8 and TRBJ2-1; 11 bases are shared with TRBD2. The CDR3 has 17 amino acids. Germline trimming cut 6 bases from V and 5 bases from J; bases unmatched to any gene: 12. Germline CDR1 SGHVS, CDR2 FQNEAQ. Here the CDR3 DNA reads TGTGCCAGCAGGTTAACTACCTTGACTAGCGGGGACAATGAGCAGTTCTTC. Protein sequence: CASRLTTLTSGDNEQFF.

J is TRBJ2-1 and V is TRBV27; 7 bases are a match to TRBD2. V trimming: 3 bases; J trimming: 3 bases; junction bases outside the gene matches: 11. CDR3 length: 17 amino acids. Germline lookup yields CDR1 MNHEY and CDR2 SMNVEV (reference sequence). CDR3 bases: TGTGCCAGCAGTTTCTCAGCGGGGAGAAGGTTCTACAATGAGCAGTTCTTC. As protein: CASSFSAGRRFYNEQFF.

This sequence joins TRBV2 and TRBJ1-2; D is undetermined. Germline assignment: CDR1 SNHLY and CDR2 FYNNEI. The CDR3 covers 15 residues. V lost 0 bases and J 3 bases, leaving 11 bases between the germline ends. CDR3 nucleotides: TGTGCCAGCAGTGAAGCGAATAGCCAGGACTATGGCTACACCTTC. It is translated as CASSEANSQDYGYTF.

V is TRBV19 and J is TRBJ1-2; TRBD1 is a possible D gene (5 bases). Trimming stripped 3 bases from V and 3 bases from J, with 14 bases between. The CDR3 is 15 amino acids. Germline V gene lookup returns CDR1 LNHDA and CDR2 SQIVND (reference sequence). The CDR3 DNA reads TGTGCCAGTAGTATTGGACAAACCTCCTACTATGGCTACACCTTC. This translates into CASSIGQTSYYGYTF.

The chain recombines TRBV4-1 with TRBJ1-5, with a possible D match to TRBD1 (6 bases). Germline CDR1 is MGHRA and CDR2 is YSYEKL. The V end was cut by 5 bases, the J end by 5 bases, with 25 bases between. The CDR3 extends over 18 amino acids. The CDR3 nucleotides are TGCGCCAGCAGCTCTCCTAAGAATGGGGGCGTGGGGGATCAGCCCCAGCATTTT. This encodes CASSSPKNGGVGDQPQHF.

This clonotype was counted a few times. The chain recombines TRBV12-3 or TRBV12-4 with TRBJ1-1, with D unresolved. The CDR3 has 12 residues. Trimming shortened V by 6 bases and J by 5 bases, and 10 bases separated the two germline ends. The CDR3 region has the DNA TGTGCCAGCAGCCCGGAAGCGACTGAAGCTTTCTTT. This translates into CASSPEATEAFF.

This clonotype showed up many times. V usage is TRBV7-8 and J usage is TRBJ2-2; the match to TRBD1 covers 11 bases. CDR1 and CDR2 (germline): SGHVS, FQNEAQ. Trimming cost V 3 bases and J 6 bases; bases outside gene matches: 6. The CDR3 spans 16 residues. CDR3 sequence: CASSFPGTGGSGELFF. CDR3 nucleotides: TGTGCCAGCAGCTTCCCCGGGACAGGGGGGTCCGGGGAGCTGTTTTTT.